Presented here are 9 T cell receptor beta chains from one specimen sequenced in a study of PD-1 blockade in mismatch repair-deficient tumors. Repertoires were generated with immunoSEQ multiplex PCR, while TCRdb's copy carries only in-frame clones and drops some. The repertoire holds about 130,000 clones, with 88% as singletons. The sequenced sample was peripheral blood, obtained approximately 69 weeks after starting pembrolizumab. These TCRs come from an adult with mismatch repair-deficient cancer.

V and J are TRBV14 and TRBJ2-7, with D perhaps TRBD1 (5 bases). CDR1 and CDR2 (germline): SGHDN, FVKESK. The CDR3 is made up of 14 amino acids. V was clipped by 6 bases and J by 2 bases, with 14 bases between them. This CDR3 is CASSPPDRPYEQYF. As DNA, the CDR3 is TGTGCCAGCAGTCCCCCCGACAGACCCTACGAGCAGTACTTC. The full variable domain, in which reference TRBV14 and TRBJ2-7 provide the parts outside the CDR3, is EAGVTQFPSHSVIEKGQTVTLRCDPISGHDNLYWYRRVMGKEIKFLLHFVKESKQDESGMPNNRFLAERTGGTYSTLKVQPAELEDSGVYFCASSPPDRPYEQYFGPGTRLTVT.

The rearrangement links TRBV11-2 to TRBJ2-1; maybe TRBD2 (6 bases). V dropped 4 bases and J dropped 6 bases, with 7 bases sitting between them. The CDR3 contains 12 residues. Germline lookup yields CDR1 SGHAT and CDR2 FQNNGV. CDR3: CASSSSVNEQFF. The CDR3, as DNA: TGTGCCAGCAGCTCTAGCGTCAATGAGCAGTTCTTC.

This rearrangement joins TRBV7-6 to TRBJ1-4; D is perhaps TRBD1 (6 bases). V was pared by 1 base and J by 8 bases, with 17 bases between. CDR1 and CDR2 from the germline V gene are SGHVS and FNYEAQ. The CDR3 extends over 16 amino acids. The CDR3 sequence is CASSLVVTDRGEKLFF. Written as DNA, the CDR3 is TGTGCCAGCAGCTTAGTAGTCACGGACAGAGGAGAAAAACTGTTTTTT.

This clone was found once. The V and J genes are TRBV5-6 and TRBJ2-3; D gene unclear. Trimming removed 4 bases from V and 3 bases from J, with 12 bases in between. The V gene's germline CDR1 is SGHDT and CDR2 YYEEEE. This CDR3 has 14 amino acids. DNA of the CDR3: TGTGCCAGCAGCCTCCTCCTTGGAACAGATACGCAGTATTTT. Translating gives CASSLLLGTDTQYF.

The CDR3 nucleotides read TGTGCCAGTAGTGTACAGGGGGGGCGAAGCAATCAGCCCCAGCATTTT. Amino acids: CASSVQGGRSNQPQHF. The chain carries TRBV19 and TRBJ1-5; 8 bases map to TRBD1. This CDR3 has 16 residues. V shed 5 bases and J 1 base; nucleotides not matched to a gene: 7. Looked up from germline, CDR1 is LNHDA and CDR2 is SQIVND (reference sequence).

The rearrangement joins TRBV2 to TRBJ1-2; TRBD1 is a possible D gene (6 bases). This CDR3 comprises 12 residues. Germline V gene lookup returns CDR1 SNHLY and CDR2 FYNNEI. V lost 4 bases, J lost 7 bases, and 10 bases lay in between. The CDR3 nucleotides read TGTGCCAGCAGTGGGGGGGCTGGTGGCTACACCTTC. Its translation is CASSGGAGGYTF.

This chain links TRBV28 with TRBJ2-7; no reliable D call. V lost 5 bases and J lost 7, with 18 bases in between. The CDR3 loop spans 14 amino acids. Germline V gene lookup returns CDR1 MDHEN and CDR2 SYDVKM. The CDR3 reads CASSPPAWLGEQYF. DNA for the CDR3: TGTGCCAGCAGTCCCCCGGCTTGGTTAGGGGAGCAGTACTTC.

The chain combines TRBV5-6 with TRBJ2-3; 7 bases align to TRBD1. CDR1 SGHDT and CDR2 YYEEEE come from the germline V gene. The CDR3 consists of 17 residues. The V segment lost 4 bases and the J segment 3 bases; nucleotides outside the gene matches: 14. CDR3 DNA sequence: TGTGCCAGCAGCCTGTTAGACGACAGGGTACGAACAGATACGCAGTATTTT. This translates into CASSLLDDRVRTDTQYF.

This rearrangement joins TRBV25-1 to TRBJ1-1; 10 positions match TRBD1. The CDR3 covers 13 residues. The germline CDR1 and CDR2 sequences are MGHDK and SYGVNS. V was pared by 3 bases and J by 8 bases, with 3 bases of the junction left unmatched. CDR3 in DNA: TGTGCCAGCAGTGACTGGGGACAGGGGGAAGCTTTCTTT. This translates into CASSDWGQGEAFF.